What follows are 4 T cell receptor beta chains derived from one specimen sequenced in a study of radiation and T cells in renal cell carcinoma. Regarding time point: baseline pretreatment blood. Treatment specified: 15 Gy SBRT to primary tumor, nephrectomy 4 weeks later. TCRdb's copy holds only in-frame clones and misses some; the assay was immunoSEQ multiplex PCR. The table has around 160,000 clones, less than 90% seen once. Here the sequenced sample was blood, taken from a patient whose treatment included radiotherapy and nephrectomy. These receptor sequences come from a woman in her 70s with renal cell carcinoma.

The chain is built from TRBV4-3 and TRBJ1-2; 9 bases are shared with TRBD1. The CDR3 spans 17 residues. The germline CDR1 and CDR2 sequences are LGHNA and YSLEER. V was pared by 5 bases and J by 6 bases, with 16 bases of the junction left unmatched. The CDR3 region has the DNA TGCGCCAGCAGCTCATATGGATCGGGACAGGGAAGGGATGGCTACACCTTC. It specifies CASSSYGSGQGRDGYTF.

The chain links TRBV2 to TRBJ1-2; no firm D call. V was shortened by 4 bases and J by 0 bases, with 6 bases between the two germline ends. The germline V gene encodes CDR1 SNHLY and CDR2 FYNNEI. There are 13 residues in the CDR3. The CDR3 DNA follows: TGTGCCAGCAGTGCCTCGACTAACTATGGCTACACCTTC. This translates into CASSASTNYGYTF.

In DNA form, the CDR3 reads TGTGCCAGCAGTGAAGTAGCGGGGTTGAACGAGCAGTACTTC. Its protein is CASSEVAGLNEQYF. The chain carries TRBV2 and TRBJ2-7; 8 bases fit TRBD2. V shed 1 base and J 5 bases; nucleotides not matched to a gene: 4. The CDR3 is 14 amino acids. Germline loops: CDR1 SNHLY, CDR2 FYNNEI.

The CDR3 DNA reads TGTGCCAGCAGCCGAATTGGACAGGTTGGCTACACCTTC. Translating it yields CASSRIGQVGYTF. The gene calls are TRBV7-2 and TRBJ1-2; 7 bases map to TRBD1. Germline lookup yields CDR1 SGHTA and CDR2 FQGNSA. V gave up 5 bases and J gave up 7 bases; unmatched junction bases: 7. This CDR3 has 13 residues.